The TCR beta chain under discussion was sequenced for a study of blood T cell repertoires in COVID-19. The wider study: Specimens from acute and convalescent COVID-19 originated in the United States, Italy and Spain.

The CDR3 is made up of 14 amino acids. The J segment lost 5 bases and the V segment lost 6 bases, leaving 7 bases of the junction unmatched. The germline V gene has CDR1 LGHDT and CDR2 YNNKEL (reference sequence). As processed by the authors: Reference gene primer amplification yielded estimated nucleated cell counts. Profiled with immunoSEQ multiplex PCR; TCRdb holds only in-frame clones, not every one. From that table come the V and J calls and clone size; the DNA was used to work out D and trimming. Of about 76,000 clones in the sample, around 85% were seen once. The TCR comes from a man younger than 45 with acute or convalescent COVID-19. The chain carries TRBV3-1 (or the pseudogene TRBV3-2) and TRBJ2-1, with 7 bases matching TRBD1. Sequencing input: peripheral blood. In DNA, the CDR3 is TGTGCCAGCAGGGACAGGTCAGGAGACAATGAGCAGTTCTTC. Amino acids: CASRDRSGDNEQFF.